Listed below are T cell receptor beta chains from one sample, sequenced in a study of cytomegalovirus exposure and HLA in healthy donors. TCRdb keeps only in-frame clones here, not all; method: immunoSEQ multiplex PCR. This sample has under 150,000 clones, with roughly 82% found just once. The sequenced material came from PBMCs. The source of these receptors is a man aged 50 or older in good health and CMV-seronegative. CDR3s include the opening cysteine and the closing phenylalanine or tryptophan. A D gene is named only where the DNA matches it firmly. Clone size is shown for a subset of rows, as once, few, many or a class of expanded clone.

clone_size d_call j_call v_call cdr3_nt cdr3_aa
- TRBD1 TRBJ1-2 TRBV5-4 TGTGCCAGCAGCCGGACAGGCTCTGGCGGTGGCTACACCTTC CASSRTGSGGGYTF
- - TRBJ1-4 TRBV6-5 TGTGCCAGCAGTTACGCGCCTTATAATGAAAAACTGTTTTTT CASSYAPYNEKLFF
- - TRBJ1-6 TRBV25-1 TGTGCCAGCAGTGATGTAGGGGGGGATTCACGCCTCCACTTT CASSDVGGDSRLHF
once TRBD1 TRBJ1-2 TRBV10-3 TGTGCCATCAGTGAGTCGTTCGCAGGGGGCTATGGCTACACCTTC CAISESFAGGYGYTF
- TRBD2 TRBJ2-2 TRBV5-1 TGCGCCAGCAGCCCCGGGACTAGATTATCCGGGGAGCTGTTTTTT CASSPGTRLSGELFF
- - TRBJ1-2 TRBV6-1 TGTGCCAGCCGGGACTCCACGGGGGGCTACACCTTC CASRDSTGGYTF
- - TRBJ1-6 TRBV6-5 TGTGCCAGCAGTTACGGGACATTTCAGAATTCACCCCTCCACTTT CASSYGTFQNSPLHF
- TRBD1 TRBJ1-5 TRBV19 TGTGCCAGTAGTACCCAGGGGGGTGGCCAGCCCCAGCATTTT CASSTQGGGQPQHF
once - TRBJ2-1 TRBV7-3 TGTGCCAGCAGCTCTACAGTCAATGAGCAGTTCTTC CASSSTVNEQFF
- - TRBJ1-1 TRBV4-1 TGTGCCAGCAGCCAAGATTATGGGGACACGACTGAAGCTTTCTTT CASSQDYGDTTEAFF
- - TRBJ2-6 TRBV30 TGTGCCTGGAGTGGGATAGGGAGCTCTGAGGCCAACGTCCTGACTTTC CAWSGIGSSEANVLTF
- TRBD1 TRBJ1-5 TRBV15 TGTGCCACCAGCAGGGGGGCGACAGGGCGACAGCCCCAGCATTTT CATSRGATGRQPQHF
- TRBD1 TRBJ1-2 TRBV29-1 TGCAGCGCCTATGGGACAGGGAATAACTATGGCTACACCTTC CSAYGTGNNYGYTF
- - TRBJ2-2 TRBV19 TGTGCCAGCAGACAGGGAGGAAACACCGGGGAGCTGTTTTTT CASRQGGNTGELFF
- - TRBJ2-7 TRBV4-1 TGCGCCAGCAGCCAAGATGGGCAGGGGGGCTACGAGCAGTACTTC CASSQDGQGGYEQYF
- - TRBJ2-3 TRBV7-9 TGTGCCAGCAGCTTAGAGGAGCGGCGGCGGCAGTATTTT CASSLEERRRQYF
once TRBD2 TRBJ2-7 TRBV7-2 TGTGCCAGCAGCTCTGGACTAGAAGGCGAGCAGTACTTC CASSSGLEGEQYF
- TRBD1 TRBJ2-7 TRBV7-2 TGTGCCAGCAGCCTCTGGACAGGGGGATACGAGCAGTACTTC CASSLWTGGYEQYF
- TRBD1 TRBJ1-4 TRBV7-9 TGTGCCAGCAGCCCAGGGACAGGGATTGAAAAACTGTTTTTT CASSPGTGIEKLFF
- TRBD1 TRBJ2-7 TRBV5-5 TGTGCCAGCAGCCGCATACAGGGGGCGGTCTACGAGCAGTACTTC CASSRIQGAVYEQYF
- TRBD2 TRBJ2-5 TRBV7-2 TGTGCCAGCAGCTTGCGGGGGGGCGTTTTCCAAGAGACCCAGTACTTC CASSLRGGVFQETQYF
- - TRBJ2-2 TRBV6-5 TGTGCCAGCAGTTACTCGAGCACGAACACCGGGGAGCTGTTTTTT CASSYSSTNTGELFF
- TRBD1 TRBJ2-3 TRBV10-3 TGTGCCATCAGGGGGGACAGGGAGGGGGATACGCAGTATTTT CAIRGDREGDTQYF
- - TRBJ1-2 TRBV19 TGTGCCAGTAGTGGGGATCCTGAGGGCTATGGCTACACCTTC CASSGDPEGYGYTF
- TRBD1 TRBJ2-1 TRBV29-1 TGCAGCGTCACACAGGGGTTGACCTACAATGAGCAGTTCTTC CSVTQGLTYNEQFF
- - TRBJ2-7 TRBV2 TGTGCCAGCAGACGGTCCTATTTGACCTACGAGCAGTACTTC CASRRSYLTYEQYF